This TCR beta chain was identified in a study of cytomegalovirus exposure and HLA in healthy donors. Comments on this clone: As yet, its antigen is unknown.

Whole-study findings and limits: V- and J-gene trimming in TCR beta was tied to a missense DCLRE1C variant by an analysis performed later.

The study ran its PCR with 60 Vbeta and 13 Jbeta primers. Using immunoSEQ multiplex PCR, the repertoire was profiled, and TCRdb retains in-frame clones only, with some absent. This sample has under 150,000 clones, with about 80% found just once. This receptor was obtained from a woman aged 25 to 39 in good health and CMV-seronegative. The sequenced material came from PBMCs.

The CDR3 sequence: CASSEGSSGDASTDTQYF. The CDR3 nucleotides are TGTGCCAGCAGTGAAGGGTCTAGCGGGGACGCTAGCACAGATACGCAGTATTTT. The chain recombines TRBV2 with TRBJ2-3, with TRBD2 identical over 9 bases. Trimming at V came to 1 base and at J to 0 bases, leaving 8 bases not matched to a gene. CDR1 and CDR2 from the germline V gene are SNHLY and FYNNEI. The CDR3 sequence is 18 residues long. Looking up the rest from reference TRBV2 and TRBJ2-3 gives the full variable domain: EPEVTQTPSHQVTQMGQEVILRCVPISNHLYFYWYRQILGQKVEFLVSFYNNEISEKSEIFDDQFSVERPDGSNFTLKIRSTKLEDSAMYFCASSEGSSGDASTDTQYFGPGTRLTVL.